The entry below describes one TCR beta chain. The sample comes from a study of CD8 T cells in Susac syndrome. The CDR3 runs to 15 residues. V trimming: 5 bases; J trimming: 3 bases; junction bases outside the gene matches: 7. The V gene's germline CDR1 is MNHEY and CDR2 SVGAGI. RNA in amounts of about 0.45 to 1 ug was reverse transcribed with random hexamers. Amplification of the TCR beta CDR3 was carried out by immunoSEQ multiplex PCR, which spanned a total of 54 Vbeta and 13 Jbeta segments. TCRdb used MiXCR to reprocess the immunoSEQ multiplex PCR reads, holding one entry per CDR3 protein. The table records approximately 150,000 distinct CDR3 sequences, 80% to 95% of them present only once. While CD8+ and CD4+ T cells were isolated negatively, TEMRA cells were enriched by FACS.

Sequences were obtained from CD4+ T cells from PBMCs. This chain connects TRBV6-5 to TRBJ1-1; TRBD1 aligns across 9 bases. This TCR came from a human donor with multiple sclerosis. The DNA of the CDR3 is TGTGCCAGCAGTGCGGACAGGGGATTGTACACTGAAGCTTTCTTT. This codes for CASSADRGLYTEAFF.